The rows below give T cell receptor beta chains drawn from one sample of a study of cytomegalovirus exposure and HLA in healthy donors. Here immunoSEQ multiplex PCR was the method, and the copy in TCRdb shows in-frame clones only, minus some. The sample lists around 170,000 clones; 75% to 90% were seen once. What was sequenced was PBMCs. The source of these receptors is a man aged 40-49 years in good health and CMV-seropositive. CDR3s include the opening cysteine and the closing phenylalanine or tryptophan. A D gene is named only where the DNA matches it firmly. Clone size appears in some rows only: once, few, many, or a class for an expanded clone.

V gene	J gene	D gene	clone size	CDR3 DNA	CDR3 protein
TRBV5-4	TRBJ1-4	.	once	TGTGCCAGCAGCCCCACGGGGAGCACTAATGAAAAACTGTTTTTT	CASSPTGSTNEKLFF
TRBV15	TRBJ2-5	TRBD2	.	TGTGCCACCAGCCCCACAAGGGCGGGGGACCGCGGGACCCAGTACTTC	CATSPTRAGDRGTQYF
TRBV7-3	TRBJ2-7	TRBD2	.	TGTGCCAGCAGCGAAACTAGCGGTTACGAGCAGTACTTC	CASSETSGYEQYF
TRBV7-9	TRBJ1-2	.	.	TGTGCCAGCAGCGCTACCCCTTATGGCTACACCTTC	CASSATPYGYTF
TRBV6-5	TRBJ1-5	.	.	TGTGCCAGCAGTTACTTAGGGGGAAAAGGTCAGCCCCAGCATTTT	CASSYLGGKGQPQHF
TRBV15	TRBJ1-2	.	.	TGTGCCACCAGCATCAAGGGGTATGGCTACACCTTC	CATSIKGYGYTF
TRBV27	TRBJ1-5	TRBD1	.	TGTGCCAGCAGTTTAGTCGGCAGGGGGTCTCAGCCCCAGCATTTT	CASSLVGRGSQPQHF
TRBV18	TRBJ1-1	TRBD1	.	TGTGCCAGCTCCCTCGGACAGGAGAACACTGAAGCTTTCTTT	CASSLGQENTEAFF
TRBV11-2	TRBJ1-5	.	.	TGTGCCAGCAGCGTCGGGACGGGAGGGCCCCAGCATTTT	CASSVGTGGPQHF
TRBV28	TRBJ2-3	.	.	TGTGCCAGTGAGAGCACAGATACGCAGTATTTT	CASESTDTQYF
TRBV11-2	TRBJ1-6	.	.	TGTGCCAGCAGCTGGCCGAATTCACCCCTCCACTTT	CASSWPNSPLHF
TRBV27	TRBJ2-5	.	.	TGTGCCAGCAGTTTATCGGTCCAGGGTCGAGAGACCCAGTACTTC	CASSLSVQGRETQYF
TRBV6-5	TRBJ1-2	.	.	TGTGCCAGCAGTTATTACGGGAACTATGGCTACACCTTC	CASSYYGNYGYTF
TRBV19	TRBJ1-2	.	.	TGTGCCAGTAGTATAATACAACCTAGAGCTAACTATGGCTACACCTTC	CASSIIQPRANYGYTF
TRBV7-3	TRBJ2-3	TRBD1	.	TGTGCCAGCAGCCTGGGGTGGGGACAGCCCCCAGATACGCAGTATTTT	CASSLGWGQPPDTQYF
TRBV5-3	TRBJ1-5	TRBD1	.	TGTGCCAGAAGGCCGGCAGGGGGCGGCAATCAGCCCCAGCATTTT	CARRPAGGGNQPQHF
TRBV5-6	TRBJ2-1	.	.	TGTGCCAGCAGCTCCACAGGGTCCTACAATGAGCAGTTCTTC	CASSSTGSYNEQFF
TRBV5-1	TRBJ2-7	TRBD2	.	TGCGCCAGCCGGACTAGCGGGGGCCACGAGCAGTACTTC	CASRTSGGHEQYF
TRBV11-1	TRBJ1-2	.	.	TGTGCCAGCGGAGGTATCTATGGCTACACCTTC	CASGGIYGYTF
TRBV5-1	TRBJ2-5	.	.	TGCGCCAGCAGCTTGGAGGACTCCTGGCAAGGGGGGTACTTC	CASSLEDSWQGGYF
TRBV10-2	TRBJ2-3	TRBD2	once	TGCGCCAGCAGGTTAGAGGGCCGAGCGACTAGCGGGGGAGCGGATACGCAGTATTTT	CASRLEGRATSGGADTQYF
TRBV18	TRBJ1-2	.	.	TGTGCCAGCTCACCCGGAGGACCCGATGGCTACACCTTC	CASSPGGPDGYTF
TRBV11-3	TRBJ2-5	TRBD2	.	TGTGCCAGCAGCCGGGGGCGGGGGGGCCGTGAGACCCAGTACTTC	CASSRGRGGRETQYF
TRBV5-5	TRBJ1-2	TRBD1	.	TGTGCCAGCAGCATGGACAGGGCCACGTTCTATGGCTACACCTTC	CASSMDRATFYGYTF
TRBV15	TRBJ1-1	.	.	TGTGCCACCAGCACAAGCCCACAGGGAGAAGCTTTCTTT	CATSTSPQGEAFF
TRBV7-3	TRBJ2-7	TRBD1	.	TGTGCCAGCAGCATGACAGGGGGAGAGAGGGACGAGCAGTACTTC	CASSMTGGERDEQYF
TRBV19	TRBJ1-1	.	.	TGTGCCAGTAAATTAGCGTTGAACACTGAAGCTTTCTTT	CASKLALNTEAFF
TRBV6-5	TRBJ2-7	TRBD1	few	TGTGCCAGCAGTTACTCGACAGGGTCGTCCTACGAGCAGTACTTC	CASSYSTGSSYEQYF
TRBV19	TRBJ1-3	.	once	TGTGCCAGTAGTATTTTTAAAGGGGCTGGAAACACCATATATTTT	CASSIFKGAGNTIYF
TRBV5-4	TRBJ2-7	TRBD1	few	TGTGCCAGCAGCTTGGGGGGACAGGGTTTCAGCTACGAGCAGTACTTC	CASSLGGQGFSYEQYF
TRBV9	TRBJ2-2	TRBD2	.	TGTGCCAGCAGCGAGCCCGCTGGGGGGGGGCTGTTTTTT	CASSEPAGGGLFF
TRBV5-1	TRBJ2-7	TRBD2	.	TGCGCCAGCAGCTTGTCTTCTCGGGGGGGATTACCTTACGAGCAGTACTTC	CASSLSSRGGLPYEQYF
TRBV9	TRBJ2-3	.	few	TGTGCCAGCACCCTAGAGGCTAGCTACACAGATACGCAGTATTTT	CASTLEASYTDTQYF
TRBV27	TRBJ1-1	TRBD1	.	TGTGCCAGCAGTCCCCGAGGGGGCGCGAACACTGAAGCTTTCTTT	CASSPRGGANTEAFF
TRBV23-1	TRBJ1-1	.	.	TGCGCCAGCAGTCAATACAGGAGTAAGGGGACTGAAGCTTTCTTT	CASSQYRSKGTEAFF
TRBV5-1	TRBJ2-5	TRBD1	.	TGCGCCAGCAGCACCGGACAGGGGGGGTACCAAGAGACCCAGTACTTC	CASSTGQGGYQETQYF
TRBV30	TRBJ2-2	TRBD1	once	TGTGCCAGGGACAGCCTGAACACCGGGGAGCTGTTTTTT	CARDSLNTGELFF
TRBV7-2	TRBJ2-2	.	.	TGTGCCAGCAGCCGCCGTGGGGGGAGCACCGGGGAGCTGTTTTTT	CASSRRGGSTGELFF
TRBV7-8	TRBJ2-5	TRBD2	.	TGTGCCAGCAGCTCCCTTTCGGGGGGGCCGGGAGAGACCCAGTACTTC	CASSSLSGGPGETQYF